This T cell receptor beta chain was profiled in a study of regulatory T cells in long-lasting Graves disease (dated by TCRdb to about 2021). As for the study more broadly: Newly diagnosed Graves' disease patients had taken antithyroid drugs for less than 3 months. The study was conducted in China and was registered as a clinical trial. TCR sequencing covered some 13 persistent and around 20 newly diagnosed Graves' disease patients, 33 samples in total. This study used TCR sequencing and RNA sequencing of peripheral blood to compare persistent Graves' disease patients against newly diagnosed Graves' disease patients.

The study at large found these results: Only the TCR beta chain was sequenced and analyzed. Persistent disease showed preferential use of TRBV28, TRBJ1-2 and TRBJ2-5, whereas newly diagnosed disease favored TRBV20-1 and TRBJ2-1. Because the primary lesion, thyroid tissue, could not be accessed, the study looked at peripheral blood alone. More public clonotypes were shared among persistent patients (under 3,000) than among newly diagnosed patients (roughly 1,000). Compared with newly diagnosed patients, patients with persistent Graves' disease had lower TCR Shannon entropy and fewer highly expanded clones, which suggests clonal expansion. The small sample size was acknowledged by the authors as a limitation that may reduce accuracy.

The time point label of this sample denotes: newly diagnosed GD, antithyroid drugs for less than 3 months. For both TCR sequencing and RNA sequencing, RNA was extracted from PBMCs in TRIzol. The diagnosis of Graves' disease was made according to American Thyroid Association guidelines. The patients came from an endocrinology department in Xi'an, China. Each patient gave 7.5 to 10 milliliters of peripheral blood, collected in an EDTA anticoagulant tube. Ficoll Paque Plus density gradient separation was used to isolate PBMCs, and no further T cell sorting was performed. An Agilent 2100 Bioanalyzer and agarose gel were used to check RNA quality, while a NanoDrop 2000 measured RNA concentration. According to the germline V gene, CDR1 reads SGHRS and CDR2 reads YFSETQ. Spanning cysteine to phenylalanine, the CDR3 consists of 15 amino acids. The CDR3 DNA has 45 bases and is translated from base 1. Trimming accounts for 0 bases at V and 6 bases at J, while the number of junction bases matched to no gene is 6.

On this clonotype itself: The clone's antigen remains unknown. The record has no base qualities; no much larger clone is one base away.

The method behind the library was multiplex PCR. The sequencer was an Illumina HiSeq 4000. TCR beta libraries were built with iRepertoire HTBI primers and Arm-PCR amplification of CDR3 regions. Before sequencing, the PCR products went through gel purification. The paper's processing steps were these. Gene usage analysis of CDR3 amino acid clonotypes relied on the approximately 68 TRBV and around 13 TRBJ segments identified across samples. COPE and FqMerger were used to merge filtered high-quality paired reads into contigs. Contigs were aligned with BLAST to IMGT TRBV, TRBD and TRBJ reference genes, and CDR3 was defined per IMGT. Any clonotype with a frequency above 0.1% was counted as a highly expanded clone. Repertoire diversity was measured by Shannon entropy, and V-J evenness by the Gini coefficient. A clonotype found in more than one individual was treated as public. TCRdb reworked the public reads: Q25 trimming with fastp, MiXCR clone assembly, productive beta chains retained. When rows share a CDR3 protein, they turn into one entry using the most common DNA and genes. The V and J calls follow TCRdb's processing rather than the paper's. Recorded for this sample are about 560,000 distinct CDR3 sequences; about 15% of them occurred a single time. Around 11% of the sample belongs to the ten largest clones.

The sample also formed part of further work on T cells in Graves' hyperthyroidism and ophthalmopathy. Per the second study: A patient counted as having stable Graves' hyperthyroidism if no progression to ophthalmopathy occurred over 18 months of follow-up. Hyperthyroidism patients were newly diagnosed, had a disease duration of under 2 months, and were aged 18 to 65 years. Any patient with an uncontrolled infection, another autoimmune disease, pregnancy or lactation was excluded. Clinical symptoms, serum thyroxine and TRAb, thyroid ultrasound, and orbital computed tomography formed the basis for the diagnoses. A first-round RT-PCR of the TCR CDR3 used the HTBI primer set with the Qiagen OneStep RT-PCR kit. Most expanded thyroid clonotypes (frequency above 0.001) were also found in blood, which suggests that blood repertoires may mirror thyroid immune responses. Ophthalmopathy was separated from stable hyperthyroidism by a 13 V-J signature model, with over 85% sensitivity and just over 81% specificity obtained in cross-validation and 80%/75% obtained in testing. In validation, the model predicted progression to ophthalmopathy a median of around 6.5 months before onset, with around 70% sensitivity and roughly 77% specificity. A discovery cohort of about a hundred patients, about 44 with Graves' ophthalmopathy and 57 with stable Graves' hyperthyroidism, was used to find distinguishing TCR V-J signatures. Prospective prediction of ophthalmopathy was tested in an independent validation cohort consisting of roughly 20 hyperthyroidism patients and some 15 patients who later progressed to ophthalmopathy. The 100 discovery patients were randomly split 7:3 into training and test sets. The study also compared thyroid tissue and blood T-cell repertoires from over 5 Graves' hyperthyroidism patients. Once sampling was done, hyperthyroidism patients were given methimazole at a starting dose of 30 mg daily, whereas ophthalmopathy patients were given high-dose intravenous methylprednisolone. Libraries were constructed in a second round of multiplex PCR, after which size selection and purification were carried out. Sequencing of the libraries was done on an Illumina HiSeq2000 using paired-end 100 bp reads. SOAPnuke was used to process the raw data, throwing out any read that contained adapters or uncalled bases, had a mean Phred below 15, or lacked an exact constant-primer or identifier match. High-quality paired reads were merged using COPE v1.2.5, and each unique nucleotide sequence was defined as a clonotype. MiTCR v1.1 was used to align clonotypes to the IMGT TRBV, TRBD and TRBJ reference segments. The analysis was restricted to V-J combinations with a frequency above 0.0001, which together covered 99% to 99.2% of the repertoires. The TCS score was defined as F50 (clonal expansion) divided by E x V (chaos), with BLOSUM62-based TCRdist calculated between CDR3 peptides within each V-J. Welch's t-statistics and random forest reduced several hundred V-J features to 13, which were used in a naive Bayes classifier (R e1071). No statistical method was used to set the sample size in advance, and investigators knew the group allocation. The paper reports TCR Vbeta CDR3 sequencing of over 130 peripheral blood samples: some 41 ophthalmopathy, roughly 74 hyperthyroidism and 17 progressor patients.

The sequence was collected from a man aged 18 to 30 with Graves disease. Donor details come from another sample of the same person, matched by shared clones. The chain was built from TRBV5-1 and TRBJ2-7; 10 central nucleotides agree with TRBD1. This material consisted of peripheral blood mononuclear cells (PBMCs), taken at new diagnosis, from a patient treated with antithyroid drugs. CDR3 region: CASSLAGTGVFEQYF. The nucleotides are TGCGCCAGCAGCTTGGCGGGGACAGGGGTTTTCGAGCAGTACTTC.